This record covers a single TCR beta chain. In this sample, this clonotype turned up many times. It lacks a known antigen. No much larger clonotype is one base removed from it; base qualities were not supplied. Healthy controls were blood bank volunteers in Maryland, USA. For sorted-subset TCR libraries, approximately 1 million sorted CD4+ or CD8+ T cells were used. PBMCs were separated from peripheral blood using Ficoll-Hypaque density gradient centrifugation and then cryopreserved in liquid nitrogen. Paired sorted CD4+ and CD8+ subsets came from healthy controls, HAM/TSP patients and MS patients. V lost 6 bases and J lost 4 bases; the stretch between them is 10 bases long. The germline V gene specifies MDHEN as CDR1 and SYDVKM as CDR2. The CDR3 sequence holds 12 residues, the cysteine and phenylalanine included. Only the CDR3 part of the read is kept: 36 bases, read in frame from the first base. These data are taken from a study of neurological immune-mediated disorders (dated by TCRdb to about 2019). Some background on the complete study: Using UMI-based sequencing, the study compared peripheral blood TCR-beta repertoires from patients with HTLV-I-associated myelopathy (HAM/TSP), patients with multiple sclerosis, and healthy controls. Alongside PBMC samples, the set of about 100 TCR-beta libraries contained longitudinal samples, technical triplicates, and paired CD4+ and CD8+ T-cell subsets that had been sorted. The cohort was made up of 68 subjects, consisting of about 14 HAM/TSP patients, some 34 multiple sclerosis patients and about 20 healthy controls.

Overall study results and their limits: The highest TCR clonal expansion was observed in HAM/TSP patients, whereas the lowest was observed in MS patients, even when compared with healthy controls. No identical CDR3 amino acid sequences were shared among expanded clones across subjects, suggesting private TCR-beta repertoires in all groups.

cDNA was synthesized by template-switch 5'RACE using a primer carrying a 10-nucleotide random unique molecular identifier by which each TCR transcript was tagged. Over 180 million TCR-beta sequences, covering 15-18 subjects, were produced in each sequencing run. Total RNA was extracted with the RNeasy kit. TCR-beta VDJ regions were amplified with primers for the TCR constant region and the 5'RACE anchor, using the KAPA Real-time Library Amplification kit. Sample indexes and Illumina adaptors were added in a first PCR, and a second PCR then increased library yield. After Ampure bead purification, the roughly 650 bp TCR product was size-selected on a 2% E-gel SizeSelection system. Before pooling, libraries had their quality checked on a Bioanalyzer, their concentration measured with Qubit, and their quantity determined with the Kapa Library Quantification kit. An Illumina HiSeq 2500 was used to sequence the libraries paired-end at 2 x 150 bp. To increase sequence diversity, roughly 24-32% phiX was spiked into each library pool. Per the authors' processing: Quality-filtered reads were processed with the UMI-based MiGEC pipeline, which removed over 75% of raw TCR sequences during error correction. IMGT germline references were used for aligning VDJ genes, and each clonotype was defined as a unique CDR3 amino acid sequence together with its V-J genes. VDJtools evaluated clonal expansion, Shannon diversity and CDR3 relatedness (CalcPairwiseDistances, ClusterSamples); CLCbio workbench built phylogenetic trees. A clone was classed as expanded if it had 8 or more unique UMIs, a cutoff based on coefficient-of-variation modelling across technical triplicates. The public reads were quality trimmed at Q25 with fastp and then assembled into clones with MiXCR by TCRdb, keeping productive beta chains. Records with the same CDR3 protein are collapsed into one entry carrying the most frequent genes and DNA. These V and J calls originate from TCRdb's pipeline instead of the authors' own analysis. This sample comprises around 31,000 distinct CDR3 sequences, about 4.1% of them detected only once. The ten largest clones represent around a quarter of the sample.

Sequenced: CD4+ T cells from blood. The sequence was obtained from a woman aged 40 to 50 in good health. This chain joins TRBV28 to TRBJ2-7; the D gene is unclear. The CDR3 has the sequence CASRKAMYEQYF. The DNA is as follows: TGTGCCAGCAGGAAAGCCATGTACGAGCAGTACTTC.